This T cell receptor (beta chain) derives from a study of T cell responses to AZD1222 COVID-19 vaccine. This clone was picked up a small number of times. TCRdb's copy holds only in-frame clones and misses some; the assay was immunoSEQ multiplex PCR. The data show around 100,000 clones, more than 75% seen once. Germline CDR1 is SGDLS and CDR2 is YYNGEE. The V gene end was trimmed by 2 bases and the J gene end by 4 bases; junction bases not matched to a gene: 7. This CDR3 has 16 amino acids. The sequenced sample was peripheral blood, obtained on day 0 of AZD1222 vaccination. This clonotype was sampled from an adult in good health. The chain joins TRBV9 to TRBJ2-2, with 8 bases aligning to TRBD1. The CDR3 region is CASSVPDRAGTGELFF. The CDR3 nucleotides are TGTGCCAGCAGCGTCCCGGACAGGGCGGGCACCGGGGAGCTGTTTTTT.